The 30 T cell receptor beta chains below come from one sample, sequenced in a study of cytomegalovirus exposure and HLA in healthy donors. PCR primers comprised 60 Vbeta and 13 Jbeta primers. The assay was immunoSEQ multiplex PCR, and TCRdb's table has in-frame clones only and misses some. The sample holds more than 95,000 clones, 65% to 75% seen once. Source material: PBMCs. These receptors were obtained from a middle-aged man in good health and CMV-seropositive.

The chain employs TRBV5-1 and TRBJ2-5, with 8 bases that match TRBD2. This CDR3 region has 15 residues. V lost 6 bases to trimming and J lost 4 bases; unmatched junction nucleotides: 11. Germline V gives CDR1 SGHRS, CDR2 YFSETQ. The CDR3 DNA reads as TGCGCCAGCACCTACGGGGGGGGGCGGAGAGAGACCCAGTACTTC. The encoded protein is CASTYGGGRRETQYF. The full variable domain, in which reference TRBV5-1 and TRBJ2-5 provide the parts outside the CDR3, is KAGVTQTPRYLIKTRGQQVTLSCSPISGHRSVSWYQQTPGQGLQFLFEYFSETQRNKGNFPGRFSGRQFSNSRSEMNVSTLELGDSALYLCASTYGGGRRETQYFGPGTRLLVL.

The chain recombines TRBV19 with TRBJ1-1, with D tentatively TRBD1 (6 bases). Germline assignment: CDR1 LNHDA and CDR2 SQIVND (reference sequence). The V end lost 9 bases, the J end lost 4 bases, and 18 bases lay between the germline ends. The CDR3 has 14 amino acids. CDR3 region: CASKRVGATTEAFF. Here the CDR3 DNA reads TGTGCCAGCAAGAGAGTGGGGGCTACCACTGAAGCTTTCTTT.

CDR3 bases: TGTGCCAGCATTAGTCCAGGGATGAACACTGAAGCTTTCTTT. It codes for CASISPGMNTEAFF. V is TRBV6-1 and J is TRBJ1-1, with TRBD1 as a possible D gene (5 bases). The CDR3 runs to 14 residues. V was pared by 7 bases and J by 0 bases, with 12 bases between. Germline V gene lookup returns CDR1 MNHNS and CDR2 SASEGT.

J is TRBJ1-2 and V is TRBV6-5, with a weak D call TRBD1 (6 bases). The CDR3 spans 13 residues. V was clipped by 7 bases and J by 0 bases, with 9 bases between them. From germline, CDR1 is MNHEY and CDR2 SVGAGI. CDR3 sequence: CASTRQANYGYTF. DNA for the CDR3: TGTGCCAGCACCAGACAGGCTAACTATGGCTACACCTTC.

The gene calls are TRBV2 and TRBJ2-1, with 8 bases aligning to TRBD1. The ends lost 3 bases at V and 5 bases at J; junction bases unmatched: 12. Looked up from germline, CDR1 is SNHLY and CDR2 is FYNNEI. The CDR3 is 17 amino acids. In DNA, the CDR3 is TGTGCCAGCAGTGACGATTCCGACAGGGGTCGAAACAATGAGCAGTTCTTC. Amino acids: CASSDDSDRGRNNEQFF. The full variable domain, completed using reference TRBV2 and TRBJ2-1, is EPEVTQTPSHQVTQMGQEVILRCVPISNHLYFYWYRQILGQKVEFLVSFYNNEISEKSEIFDDQFSVERPDGSNFTLKIRSTKLEDSAMYFCASSDDSDRGRNNEQFFGPGTRLTVL.

The CDR3: CAISERVSSYNEQFF. In nucleotides, the CDR3 is TGTGCCATCAGTGAGCGGGTGAGCTCCTACAATGAGCAGTTCTTC. The chain is built from TRBV10-3 and TRBJ2-1, with unresolved D. The CDR3 length is 15 residues. Germline CDR1 and CDR2: ENHRY and SYGVKD. Trimming removed 2 bases from V and 0 bases from J, with 8 bases in between.

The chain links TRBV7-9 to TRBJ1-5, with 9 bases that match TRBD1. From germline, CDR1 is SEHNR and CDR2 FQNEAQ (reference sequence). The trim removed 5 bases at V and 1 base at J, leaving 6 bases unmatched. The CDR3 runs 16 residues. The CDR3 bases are TGTGCCAGCAGCACGGGACAGGGTGGAAGCAATCAGCCCCAGCATTTT. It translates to CASSTGQGGSNQPQHF.

The CDR3: CSVAGAGTAEAFF. The DNA for the CDR3 is TGCAGCGTTGCCGGGGCCGGGACAGCTGAAGCTTTCTTT. The chain employs TRBV29-1 and TRBJ1-1; TRBD1 matches at 7 bases. J was trimmed by 6 bases and V by 4 bases; bases with no gene match: 8. CDR3 length: 13 amino acids. Germline lookup yields CDR1 SQVTM and CDR2 ANQGSEA.

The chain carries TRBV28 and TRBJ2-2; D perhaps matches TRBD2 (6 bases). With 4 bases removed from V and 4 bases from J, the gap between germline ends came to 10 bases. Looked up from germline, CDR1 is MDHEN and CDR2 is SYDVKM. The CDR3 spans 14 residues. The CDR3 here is CASSSGLPTGELFF. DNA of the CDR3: TGTGCCAGCAGTTCGGGACTTCCCACCGGGGAGCTGTTTTTT.

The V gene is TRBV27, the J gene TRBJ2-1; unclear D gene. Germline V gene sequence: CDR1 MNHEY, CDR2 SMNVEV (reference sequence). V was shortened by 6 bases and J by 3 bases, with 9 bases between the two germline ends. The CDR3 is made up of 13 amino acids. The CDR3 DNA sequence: TGTGCCAGCAGCCGCACTAACTACAATGAGCAGTTCTTC. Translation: CASSRTNYNEQFF.

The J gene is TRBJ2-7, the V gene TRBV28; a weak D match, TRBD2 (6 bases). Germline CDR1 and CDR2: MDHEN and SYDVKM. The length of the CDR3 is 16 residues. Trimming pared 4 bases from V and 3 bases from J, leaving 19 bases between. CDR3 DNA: TGTGCCAGCAGTTATCAAAGGGCGGGACTCATCTACGAGCAGTACTTC. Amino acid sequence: CASSYQRAGLIYEQYF.

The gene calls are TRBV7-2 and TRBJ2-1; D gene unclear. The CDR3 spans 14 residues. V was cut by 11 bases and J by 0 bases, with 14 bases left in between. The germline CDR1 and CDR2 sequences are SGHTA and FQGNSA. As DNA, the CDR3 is TGTGCCGGCTCTCTCCAATCCTCCTACAATGAGCAGTTCTTC. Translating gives CAGSLQSSYNEQFF.

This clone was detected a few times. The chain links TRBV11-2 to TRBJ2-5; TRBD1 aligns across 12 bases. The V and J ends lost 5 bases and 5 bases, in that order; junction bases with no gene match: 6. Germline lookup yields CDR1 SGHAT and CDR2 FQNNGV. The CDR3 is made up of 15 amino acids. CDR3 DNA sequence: TGTGCCAGCAGCCAGGGACAGGGGGCCTATGAGACCCAGTACTTC. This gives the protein CASSQGQGAYETQYF.

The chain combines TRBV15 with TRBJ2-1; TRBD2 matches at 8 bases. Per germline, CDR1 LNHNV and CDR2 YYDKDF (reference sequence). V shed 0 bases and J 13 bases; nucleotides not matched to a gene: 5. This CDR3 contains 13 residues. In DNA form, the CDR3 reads TGTGCCACCAGCAGAGATCGACTAGCGACTCAGTTCTTC. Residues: CATSRDRLATQFF.

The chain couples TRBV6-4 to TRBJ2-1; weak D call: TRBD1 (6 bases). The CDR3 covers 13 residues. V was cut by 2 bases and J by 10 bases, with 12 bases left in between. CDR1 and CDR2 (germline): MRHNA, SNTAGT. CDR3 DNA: TGTGCCAGCAGTGACCATACCAGGGGCGAGCAGTTCTTC. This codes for CASSDHTRGEQFF.

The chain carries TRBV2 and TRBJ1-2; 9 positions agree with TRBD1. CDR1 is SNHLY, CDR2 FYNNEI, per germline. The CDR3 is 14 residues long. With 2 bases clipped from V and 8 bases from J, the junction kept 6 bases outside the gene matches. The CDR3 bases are TGTGCCAGCAGTGAAAGGGACAGGGAGGGAGGCTACACCTTC. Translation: CASSERDREGGYTF.

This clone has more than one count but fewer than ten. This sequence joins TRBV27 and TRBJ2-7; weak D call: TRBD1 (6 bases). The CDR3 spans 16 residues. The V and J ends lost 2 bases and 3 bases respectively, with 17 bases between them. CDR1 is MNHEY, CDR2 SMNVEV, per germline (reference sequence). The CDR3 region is CASSLPNWDKHYEQYF. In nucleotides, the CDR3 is TGTGCCAGCAGTTTACCAAACTGGGACAAGCACTACGAGCAGTACTTC.

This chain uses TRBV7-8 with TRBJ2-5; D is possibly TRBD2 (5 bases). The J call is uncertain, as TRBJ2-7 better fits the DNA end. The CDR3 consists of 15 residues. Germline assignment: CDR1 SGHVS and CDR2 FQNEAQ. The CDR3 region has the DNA TGTGCCAGCAGCTTAGAGGCTGCCAGCGGTTACGAGCAGTACTTC. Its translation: CASSLEAASGYEQYF.

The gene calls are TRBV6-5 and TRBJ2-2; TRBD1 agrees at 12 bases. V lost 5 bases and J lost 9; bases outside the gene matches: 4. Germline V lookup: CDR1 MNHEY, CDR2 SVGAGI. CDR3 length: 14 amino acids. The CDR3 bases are TGTGCCAGCAGTGGGGGACAGGGGGCGCGGGAGCTGTTTTTT. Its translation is CASSGGQGARELFF.

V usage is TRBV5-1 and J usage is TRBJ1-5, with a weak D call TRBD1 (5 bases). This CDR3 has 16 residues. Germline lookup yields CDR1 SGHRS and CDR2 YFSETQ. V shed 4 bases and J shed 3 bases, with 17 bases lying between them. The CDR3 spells CASSPFGGETNQPQHF. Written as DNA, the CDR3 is TGCGCCAGCAGCCCGTTTGGAGGGGAAACCAATCAGCCCCAGCATTTT.

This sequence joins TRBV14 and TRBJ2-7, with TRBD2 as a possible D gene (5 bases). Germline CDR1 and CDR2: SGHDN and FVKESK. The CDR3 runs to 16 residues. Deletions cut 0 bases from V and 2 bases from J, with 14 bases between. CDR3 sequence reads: CASSQDRTRVAYEQYF. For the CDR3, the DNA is TGTGCCAGCAGCCAAGATCGGACTCGGGTTGCCTACGAGCAGTACTTC.

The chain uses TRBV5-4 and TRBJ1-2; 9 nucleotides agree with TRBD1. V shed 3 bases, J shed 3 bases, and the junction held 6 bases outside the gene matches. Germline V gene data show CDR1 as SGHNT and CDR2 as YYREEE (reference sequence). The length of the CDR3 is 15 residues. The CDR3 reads CASSSRDRADYGYTF. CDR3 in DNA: TGTGCCAGCAGCTCCCGGGACAGGGCTGACTATGGCTACACCTTC.

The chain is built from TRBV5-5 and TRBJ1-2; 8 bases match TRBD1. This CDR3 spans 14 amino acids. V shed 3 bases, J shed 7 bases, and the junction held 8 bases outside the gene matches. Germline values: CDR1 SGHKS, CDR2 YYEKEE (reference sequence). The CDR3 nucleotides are TGTGCCAGCAGCTCGAGGGGACAGGCTTTTGGCTACACCTTC. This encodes CASSSRGQAFGYTF.

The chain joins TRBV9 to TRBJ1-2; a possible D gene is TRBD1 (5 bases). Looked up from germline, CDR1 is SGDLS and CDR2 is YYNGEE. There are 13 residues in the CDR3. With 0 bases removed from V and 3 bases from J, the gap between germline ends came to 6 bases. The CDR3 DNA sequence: TGTGCCAGCAGCGTAGAGGGGCACTATGGCTACACCTTC. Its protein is CASSVEGHYGYTF.

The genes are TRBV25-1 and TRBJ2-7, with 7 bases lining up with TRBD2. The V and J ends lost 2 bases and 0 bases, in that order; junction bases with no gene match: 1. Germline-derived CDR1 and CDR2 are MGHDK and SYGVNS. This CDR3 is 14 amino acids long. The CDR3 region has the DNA TGTGCCAGCAGTGAAGCGGGAGTCTCCTACGAGCAGTACTTC. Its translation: CASSEAGVSYEQYF.

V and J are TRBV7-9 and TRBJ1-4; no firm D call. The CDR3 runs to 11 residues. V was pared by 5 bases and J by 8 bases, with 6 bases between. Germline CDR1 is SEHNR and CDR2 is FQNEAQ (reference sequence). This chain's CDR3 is CASSAGEKLFF. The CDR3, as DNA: TGTGCCAGCAGCGCGGGAGAAAAACTGTTTTTT.

In DNA, the CDR3 is TGTGCCAGCAGCGGGCGCCAGGGACAAACGGAGACGCAGTATTTT. Translating it yields CASSGRQGQTETQYF. The genes are TRBV5-4 and TRBJ2-3; D possibly corresponds to TRBD1 (6 bases). The CDR3 runs 15 residues. The V end was cut by 4 bases, the J end by 9 bases, with 21 bases between. The germline V gene has CDR1 SGHNT and CDR2 YYREEE (reference sequence).

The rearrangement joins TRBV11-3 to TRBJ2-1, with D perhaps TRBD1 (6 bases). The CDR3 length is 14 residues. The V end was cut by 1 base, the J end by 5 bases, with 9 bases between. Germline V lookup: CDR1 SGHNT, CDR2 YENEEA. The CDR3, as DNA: TGTGCCAGCAGCTTAGGGGACATAAACAATGAGCAGTTCTTC. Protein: CASSLGDINNEQFF.

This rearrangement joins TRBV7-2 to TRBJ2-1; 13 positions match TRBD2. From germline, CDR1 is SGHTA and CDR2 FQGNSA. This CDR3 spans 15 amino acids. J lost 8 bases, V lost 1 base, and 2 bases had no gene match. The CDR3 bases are TGTGCCAGCAGCTTAGGAGGACTAGCGGGAGATGAGCAGTTCTTC. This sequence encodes CASSLGGLAGDEQFF.

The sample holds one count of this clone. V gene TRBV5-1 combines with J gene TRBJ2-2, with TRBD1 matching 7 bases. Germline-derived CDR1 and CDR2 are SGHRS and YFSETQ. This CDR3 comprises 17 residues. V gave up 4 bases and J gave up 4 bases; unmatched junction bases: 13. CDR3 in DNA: TGCGCCAGCAGCCCTGGGCCAACAGGGGCGGGCACCGGGGAGCTGTTTTTT. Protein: CASSPGPTGAGTGELFF.